A selection of T cell receptor beta chains follows, all from one sample in a study of T cell responses to AZD1222 COVID-19 vaccine. Method: immunoSEQ multiplex PCR; TCRdb's copy keeps in-frame clones and lacks some. There are over 90,000 clones in the sample; 86% occur only once, and less than 6% lies in the top ten. The sequencing here drew on peripheral blood, taken on day 0 of AZD1222 vaccination. The receptors originated from an adult in good health. Each CDR3 is given with its conserved first and last residue. D genes are given only for firm matches. For some rows the clone size is stated as once, few or many, or as a class when expanded; others skip it.

clone size,D gene,J gene,V gene,CDR3 protein,CDR3 DNA
NA,TRBD2,TRBJ2-3,TRBV7-2,CASSLGLAADTQYF,TGTGCCAGCAGCTTGGGACTAGCAGCAGATACGCAGTATTTT
NA,NA,TRBJ1-1,TRBV19,CASSIDGGRNTEAFF,TGTGCCAGTAGTATAGATGGGGGACGGAACACTGAAGCTTTCTTT
once,NA,TRBJ1-2,TRBV21-1,CASSKVVSPGHGYTF,TGTGCCAGCAGCAAAGTGGTTTCACCCGGTCATGGCTACACCTTC
NA,TRBD1,TRBJ2-2,TRBV27,CASRRQGSGTGELFF,TGTGCCAGCAGACGACAGGGATCGGGCACCGGGGAGCTGTTTTTT
NA,TRBD1,TRBJ1-2,TRBV5-4,CASSAQGLDGYTF,TGTGCCAGCAGTGCACAGGGGTTGGATGGCTACACCTTC
NA,TRBD1,TRBJ2-1,TRBV27,CASSTRTGGHEQFF,TGTGCCAGCAGTACCCGGACAGGGGGCCATGAGCAGTTCTTC
NA,TRBD1,TRBJ2-7,TRBV24-1,CATSDPGQGVYEQYF,TGTGCCACCAGTGATCCTGGACAGGGCGTCTACGAGCAGTACTTC
NA,NA,TRBJ1-5,TRBV7-8,CASSLEGTYSNQPQHF,TGTGCCAGCAGCTTAGAAGGGACATATAGCAATCAGCCCCAGCATTTT
NA,NA,TRBJ1-4,TRBV3-1/TRBV3-2,CASSQDRGIGWEKLFF,TGTGCCAGCAGCCAAGATCGAGGGATTGGGTGGGAAAAACTGTTTTTT
NA,NA,TRBJ2-5,TRBV7-2,CASRPSWRLQETQYF,TGTGCCAGCAGACCCTCGTGGAGGCTCCAAGAGACCCAGTACTTC